Sequencing of this TCR beta chain was carried out in a study of tumor T cells in aggressive B-cell lymphoma. Method: immunoSEQ multiplex PCR; TCRdb's copy keeps in-frame clones and lacks some. The sample lists about 6,600 clones; approximately 91% were seen once. V dropped 4 bases and J dropped 4 bases, with 14 bases sitting between them. Germline V lookup: CDR1 LGHNA, CDR2 YSLEER. CDR3 length: 14 residues. Sequenced: tumor tissue. The rearrangement uses TRBV4-3 and TRBJ2-7; D is perhaps TRBD1 (5 bases). This clonotype was obtained from an adult with diffuse large B cell lymphoma. Some clones in this sample may be carry-over from other donors' samples. CDR3 amino acids: CASSPQGRDYEQYF. For the CDR3, the DNA is TGCGCCAGCAGCCCCCAGGGCAGGGATTACGAGCAGTACTTC.